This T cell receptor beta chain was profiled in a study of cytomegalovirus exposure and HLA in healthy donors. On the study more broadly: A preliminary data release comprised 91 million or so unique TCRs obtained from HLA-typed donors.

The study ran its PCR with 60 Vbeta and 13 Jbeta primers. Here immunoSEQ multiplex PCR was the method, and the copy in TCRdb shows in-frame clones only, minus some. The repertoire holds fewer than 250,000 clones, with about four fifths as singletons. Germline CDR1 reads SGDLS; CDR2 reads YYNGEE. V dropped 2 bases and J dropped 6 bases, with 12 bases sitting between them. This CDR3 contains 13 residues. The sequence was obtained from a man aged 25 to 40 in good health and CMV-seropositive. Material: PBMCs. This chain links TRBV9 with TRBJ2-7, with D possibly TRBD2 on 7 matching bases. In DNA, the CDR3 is TGTGCCAGCAGCGTGGGGGGGGGCACCGAGCAGTACTTC. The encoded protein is CASSVGGGTEQYF.